This entry lists 27 T cell receptor beta chains sequenced from one sample in a study of post-analysis software for immune sequencing data. Overall study findings and caveats: A few TRBV segments appeared more often in patients than in controls, and TRBV5-6, TRBV5-1 and TRBV20-1 were among these.

No antigen is known for these receptors. Carried by the TCR beta cDNA libraries were unique molecular identifiers. MiXCR, applied by TCRdb to the PCR reads, yields one record per CDR3 protein. The sample carries about 820,000 distinct CDR3 sequences, under 70% recorded once. Sequenced sample: blood. The receptors derive from a girl aged 10-17 years with multiple sclerosis.

V gene TRBV20-1 combines with J gene TRBJ1-2; possibly TRBD1 for D (5 bases). This CDR3 has 15 amino acids. Trimming removed 3 bases from V and 3 bases from J, with 17 bases in between. From germline, CDR1 is DFQATT and CDR2 SNEGSKA (reference sequence). CDR3 sequence: CSARVDSPSYYGYTF. CDR3 nucleotide sequence: TGCAGTGCTAGGGTTGACAGCCCCTCTTACTATGGCTACACCTTC.

The chain recombines TRBV12-3 or TRBV12-4 with TRBJ1-5; 7 bases agree with TRBD1. The V gene end was trimmed by 3 bases and the J gene end by 3 bases; junction bases not matched to a gene: 5. This CDR3 contains 15 residues. CDR3 sequence (DNA): TGTGCCAGCAGTTTGTCACAGGGGCCCAATCAGCCCCAGCATTTT. This codes for CASSLSQGPNQPQHF.

The J gene is TRBJ2-3, the V gene TRBV10-3, with D unclear. The CDR3 covers 14 residues. Germline V gives CDR1 ENHRY, CDR2 SYGVKD. Trimming took 10 bases from V and 4 from J, leaving 18 bases between them. CDR3 sequence (DNA): TGTGCCACGGCCTCCCAGTCATACGCAGATACGCAGTATTTT. Protein: CATASQSYADTQYF.

The chain recombines TRBV12-3 or TRBV12-4 with TRBJ2-3, with a possible D match to TRBD2 (6 bases). The V end was cut by 5 bases, the J end by 3 bases, with 21 bases between. The CDR3 runs 17 residues. The CDR3 DNA reads TGTGCCAGCAGTCCTAGCTGGAGGGCCGTCTGGACAGATACGCAGTATTTT. The encoded protein is CASSPSWRAVWTDTQYF.

The V call is TRBV7-2, the J call TRBJ2-3; 13 positions agree with TRBD2. This CDR3 spans 17 amino acids. The germline V gene has CDR1 SGHTA and CDR2 FQGNSA. Trimming took 4 bases from V and 2 from J; bases not matched to a gene: 6. The CDR3 region is CASSWGLAGPTTDTQYF. Written as DNA, the CDR3 is TGTGCCAGCAGCTGGGGACTAGCGGGGCCTACCACAGATACGCAGTATTTT. Variable domain in full (rest from reference TRBV7-2 and TRBJ2-3): GAGVSQSPSNKVTEKGKDVELRCDPISGHTALYWYRQSLGQGLEFLIYFQGNSAPDKSGLPSDRFSAERTGGSVSTLTIQRTQQEDSAVYLCASSWGLAGPTTDTQYFGPGTRLTVL.

The rearrangement uses TRBV6-1 and TRBJ2-7, with D perhaps being TRBD1 or TRBD2 (6 bases each). The germline V and J ends were trimmed by 1 base and 3 bases, with 13 bases remaining between them. The CDR3 has 15 amino acids. Germline lookup yields CDR1 MNHNS and CDR2 SASEGT. The CDR3 DNA reads as TGTGCCAGCAGTGAAGTCAGGGGAGGACTCTACGAGCAGTACTTC. Protein sequence: CASSEVRGGLYEQYF.

This clonotype came up once. The chain combines TRBV12-3 or TRBV12-4 with TRBJ2-4; perhaps TRBD1 as D (6 bases). V lost 6 bases to trimming and J lost 0 bases, with 18 bases between them. The CDR3 spans 17 residues. The CDR3: CASSPRQDLLAKNIQYF. CDR3 DNA sequence: TGTGCCAGCAGCCCGCGACAGGACCTCTTAGCCAAAAACATTCAGTACTTC.

This chain uses TRBV6-6 with TRBJ1-1; no clear D gene. The CDR3 loop spans 15 amino acids. Trimming shortened V by 6 bases and J by 3 bases, and 17 bases separated the two germline ends. Germline CDR1 and CDR2: MNHNY and SVGAGI (reference sequence). CDR3 residues: CASRLDRPSDTEAFF. The CDR3 nucleotides are TGTGCCAGCAGACTCGACCGTCCTTCTGACACTGAAGCTTTCTTT.

The rearrangement links TRBV15 to TRBJ2-5; 14 bases agree with TRBD2. The trim removed 2 bases at V and 1 base at J, leaving 9 bases unmatched. From germline, CDR1 is LNHNV and CDR2 YYDKDF (reference sequence). The length of the CDR3 is 19 residues. CDR3 nucleotide sequence: TGTGCCACCAGCAGACCTTGGGGGACTAGCGGGGGAATCCAAGAGACCCAGTACTTC. It encodes CATSRPWGTSGGIQETQYF.

This clonotype was picked up a small number of times. The chain couples TRBV4-1 to TRBJ2-7, with 8 bases fitting TRBD1. Germline CDR1 reads MGHRA; CDR2 reads YSYEKL. The length of the CDR3 is 15 residues. J gave up 2 bases and V 3 bases, and 6 bases lay outside the gene matches. The CDR3, as DNA: TGCGCCAGCAGCCATCCCGGGACAGGTACCTACGAGCAGTACTTC. Its protein product is CASSHPGTGTYEQYF.

In the case of this clonotype: The CDR3 does not end in the conserved phenylalanine or tryptophan, so this is likely a read error. The limits of the CDR3 on the DNA are not certain, so only TCRdb's listed CDR3 is given. The chain uses TRBV28 and TRBJ2-3. 11 amino acids form the CDR3, both terminal residues included. Germline V CDR1 and CDR2: MDHEN, SYDVKM. The CDR3 sequence is CASSLRGPRYC.

This clonotype was detected once. V and J are TRBV5-1 and TRBJ2-1; TRBD1 aligns across 7 bases. V shed 4 bases and J 8 bases; nucleotides not matched to a gene: 6. This CDR3 is built from 13 residues. Germline CDR1 is SGHRS and CDR2 is YFSETQ. The CDR3 nucleotides are TGCGCCAGCAGCGGACAGGTTCTCGATGAGCAGTTCTTC. The encoded protein is CASSGQVLDEQFF.

The chain has TRBV15 and TRBJ2-7, with D tentatively TRBD1 or TRBD2 (5 bases each). CDR3 length: 15 residues. Germline CDR1 LNHNV, CDR2 YYDKDF (reference sequence). V was clipped by 1 base and J by 5 bases, with 15 bases between them. This CDR3 reads CATSRAKGSADEQYF. Here the CDR3 DNA reads TGTGCCACCAGCAGAGCCAAGGGGAGCGCTGACGAGCAGTACTTC.

J is TRBJ1-1 and V is TRBV12-3 or TRBV12-4; D call uncertain. Deletions cut 1 base from V and 3 bases from J, with 12 bases between. The CDR3 spans 15 residues. DNA for the CDR3: TGTGCCAGCAGTTTAGGAGCAGCGTCGGACACTGAAGCTTTCTTT. Residues: CASSLGAASDTEAFF.

This clonotype appeared a few times. This sequence joins TRBV7-9 and TRBJ2-7, with TRBD2 matching over 12 bases. The junction had 7 bases not matched to a gene; V was cut back by 5 bases and J by 5 bases. Germline V lookup: CDR1 SEHNR, CDR2 FQNEAQ (reference sequence). The CDR3 spans 15 residues. CDR3 coding DNA: TGTGCCAGCAGCCGGACGACTAGCGGGAGTGACGAGCAGTACTTC. It encodes CASSRTTSGSDEQYF.

This clonotype was seen a few times. This chain connects TRBV6-5 to TRBJ1-1; unclear D gene. CDR3 length: 14 amino acids. CDR1 and CDR2 from the germline V gene are MNHEY and SVGAGI. Trimming cost V 10 bases and J 5 bases, with 20 bases left between them. CDR3 nucleotides: TGTGCCACCCGAGGGCGGTCCGGGCGTACTGAAGCTTTCTTT. Protein: CATRGRSGRTEAFF.

The V gene is TRBV20-1, the J gene TRBJ2-7; D unclear. The CDR3 runs 10 residues. Germline V gene data show CDR1 as DFQATT and CDR2 as SNEGSKA (reference sequence). V was cut by 5 bases and J by 7 bases, with 9 bases left in between. CDR3 sequence reads: CSASSAEQYF. DNA for the CDR3: TGCAGTGCTTCTTCGGCGGAGCAGTACTTC.

This clonotype appeared a few times. The V gene is TRBV20-1, the J gene TRBJ2-1; TRBD2 aligns across 12 bases. Germline values: CDR1 DFQATT, CDR2 SNEGSKA (reference sequence). The CDR3 consists of 15 residues. The ends lost 0 bases at V and 9 bases at J; junction bases unmatched: 6. The CDR3 sequence is CSARDRLAGGVEQFF. CDR3 DNA sequence: TGCAGTGCTAGAGATCGGCTAGCGGGGGGGGTTGAGCAGTTCTTC.

This clonotype was seen a handful of times. The chain couples TRBV4-1 to TRBJ2-5; D is unclear. V lost 1 base and J lost 7, with 13 bases in between. Germline V gene sequence: CDR1 MGHRA, CDR2 YSYEKL. The CDR3 runs 14 residues. The CDR3 spells CASSQVFGVGTQYF. The CDR3 coding sequence is TGCGCCAGCAGCCAAGTTTTTGGAGTTGGGACCCAGTACTTC.

This clonotype was counted between two and nine times. This chain links TRBV29-1 with TRBJ2-7; D is possibly TRBD1 (5 bases). Germline V lookup: CDR1 SQVTM, CDR2 ANQGSEA. Trimming cost V 2 bases and J 2 bases, with 13 bases left between them. This CDR3 is built from 14 residues. DNA of the CDR3: TGCAGCGTTGAAAAAGGGGCAGGACCCTACGAGCAGTACTTC. Its translation: CSVEKGAGPYEQYF.

The chain has TRBV29-1 and TRBJ2-5; 16 nucleotides agree with TRBD2. This CDR3 region has 13 residues. Trimming removed 7 bases from V and 11 bases from J; junction bases left unmatched: 7. Germline CDR1 is SQVTM and CDR2 is ANQGSEA. The CDR3 bases are TGCAGCGCCGGGACTAGCGGGAGGGATGAGCAGTACTTC. Its translation is CSAGTSGRDEQYF. Full variable domain (missing parts from reference TRBV29-1 and TRBJ2-5): SAVISQKPSRDICQRGTSLTIQCQVDSQVTMMFWYRQQPGQSLTLIATANQGSEATYESGFVIDKFPISRPNLTFSTLTVSNMSPEDSSIYLCSAGTSGRDEQYFGPGTRLLVL.

The chain has TRBV5-1 and TRBJ2-5, with 11 bases aligning to TRBD1. Unmatched junction bases numbered 5, after V lost 5 bases and J lost 5 bases. Looked up from germline, CDR1 is SGHRS and CDR2 is YFSETQ. This CDR3 spans 14 amino acids. CDR3 bases: TGCGCCAGCAGGCGGACAGGGGGCCTGGAGACCCAGTACTTC. As protein: CASRRTGGLETQYF.

The CDR3 here is CASSLEAHGTGGAGGYTF. The CDR3 region has the DNA TGCGCCAGCAGCTTGGAGGCCCACGGGACAGGGGGCGCGGGCGGCTACACCTTC. The chain combines TRBV5-1 with TRBJ1-2; TRBD1 matches 12 bases. Germline CDR1 reads SGHRS; CDR2 reads YFSETQ. The V gene end was trimmed by 0 bases and the J gene end by 8 bases; junction bases not matched to a gene: 14. The CDR3 consists of 18 residues. Looking up the rest from reference TRBV5-1 and TRBJ1-2 gives the full variable domain: KAGVTQTPRYLIKTRGQQVTLSCSPISGHRSVSWYQQTPGQGLQFLFEYFSETQRNKGNFPGRFSGRQFSNSRSEMNVSTLELGDSALYLCASSLEAHGTGGAGGYTFGSGTRLTVV.

The chain couples TRBV2 to TRBJ2-1; D perhaps matches TRBD1 (6 bases). The V end lost 11 bases, the J end lost 4 bases, and 9 bases lay between the germline ends. Germline CDR1 and CDR2: SNHLY and FYNNEI. This CDR3 contains 11 residues. For the CDR3, the DNA is TGTGCCGGACAGAGATACAATGAGCAGTTCTTC. Amino acid sequence: CAGQRYNEQFF.

The chain has TRBV30 and TRBJ1-2; the D is unclear. Trimming pared 1 base from V and 5 bases from J, leaving 11 bases between. The CDR3 sequence is 13 residues long. Germline V gene lookup returns CDR1 GTSNPN and CDR2 SVGIG (reference sequence). CDR3 nucleotide sequence: TGTGCCTGGAGTGCGGACGGGTGGTATGGCTACACCTTC. This sequence encodes CAWSADGWYGYTF.

The chain links TRBV27 to TRBJ1-2; possible D gene TRBD1, 6 bases. Germline CDR1 and CDR2: MNHEY and SMNVEV (reference sequence). The CDR3 totals 17 residues. The V end lost 2 bases, the J end lost 4 bases, and 20 bases lay between the germline ends. CDR3 coding DNA: TGTGCCAGCAGTTTAGGAATTGTGGGGCAGGGGTCCTATGGCTACACCTTC. This sequence encodes CASSLGIVGQGSYGYTF.

This chain connects TRBV5-1 to TRBJ1-1; no definite D call. Germline CDR1 SGHRS, CDR2 YFSETQ. CDR3 length equals 14 residues. Trimming took 4 bases from V and 4 from J, leaving 14 bases between them. This chain's CDR3 is CASSAGPAGTEAFF. In DNA form, the CDR3 reads TGCGCCAGCAGCGCAGGTCCAGCGGGCACTGAAGCTTTCTTT.